This TCR beta chain was obtained from a study of a mutant IDH1 vaccine in newly diagnosed glioma (dated by TCRdb to about 2021). About the investigation overall: Of the approximately 30 treated patients, approximately 62% were male and around 40% were female, and a mean age of approximately 40 years was recorded. Longitudinal TCRB deep sequencing was performed for roughly 27 treated patients wherever samples were available for exploratory analyses. Six visits were used for peripheral blood collection: V03 (baseline), V05, V07, V10, V12 and V13. Prior to enrollment, patients had been given standard therapy consisting of radiotherapy alone, temozolomide alone, or radiochemotherapy with temozolomide, with the combination given to most patients.

This clone was counted between two and nine times. Its antigen is unknown. Within one base of it there is no much larger clone, and no base qualities were kept. Libraries were made using the immunoSEQ multiplex PCR assay. Rearranged TCR beta chain sequences were amplified using the hsTCRB Kit according to the manufacturer's protocol. Sequencing of TCRB libraries was carried out on an Illumina MiSeq. The authors processed their data as follows. The proprietary platform of the kit vendor was used for demultiplexing, trimming and gene mapping. TCRdb's version of the immuneACCESS table is confined to in-frame rearrangements and falls short of the full clone set. An unresolved V gene accounts for under half of the shortfall where checked; the remainder is of unknown origin. The V and J calls and clone size come from that table; D and trimming were worked out from the DNA. A total of tens of thousands of clones appear in this sample, around four fifths of them only once. The ten most abundant clones make up about 4.8% of the sample.

What the time point label conveys for this sample: baseline, week 1 (first vaccination visit). The intended sense of this specimen's treatment or condition label: pre-vaccination baseline after standard-of-care therapy. Donors had newly diagnosed WHO grade 3 or 4 IDH1-mutant astrocytomas with loss of nuclear ATRX. The samples were drawn from NOA16, a multicentre, single-arm, open-label phase I trial in Germany that tested a mutant IDH1 peptide vaccine in humans for the first time. Blood drawn at visit V03 was used as the baseline sample for immunogenicity testing. Genomic DNA for TCRB sequencing was isolated from EDTA blood with the DNeasy Blood and Tissue Kit. The CDR3 goes from the cysteine to the phenylalanine over 12 residues. Kept here is only the CDR3 DNA, which spans 36 bases and is read in frame from base 1. CDR1 LGHNT and CDR2 FRNRAP are derived from the germline V gene. V is reduced by 0 bases and J by 10 bases, leaving a spacing of 9 bases between them.

The paper as a whole reports these results and caveats: No apparent relationship was observed between pseudoprogression and alterations in the top peripheral T cell clonotypes detected by TCRB sequencing. Immune responses induced by the vaccine were seen in roughly 92% of patients across multiple MHC alleles. According to the authors, sample limitations meant that analyses of patient blood samples could not be reproduced. Availability determined which PBMC samples were chosen for TCRB deep sequencing.

The chain joins TRBV12-5 to TRBJ1-1, with TRBD1 as a weak D call on 5 bases. This receptor was taken from a woman aged 18-29 years with glioma. Some clones in this sample may be carry-over from other donors' samples. Sample: peripheral blood mononuclear cells (PBMCs), taken from a glioma patient treated with radiotherapy, temozolomide or both. The DNA sequence follows: TGTGCTAGTGGTTTGGTACGGGGGGGAGCTTTCTTT. It translates to CASGLVRGGAFF.